These T cell receptor beta chains were read from a single sample in a study of blood T cell repertoires in COVID-19. Sequencing used immunoSEQ multiplex PCR; TCRdb keeps in-frame clones, though not all of them. This sample has fewer than 500,000 clones, with approximately 90% found just once. Sequencing was done on a sample of peripheral blood. These TCRs come from a woman younger than 45 with acute or convalescent COVID-19. The CDR3 runs from the conserved cysteine through the conserved F or W. The D gene is left open where the match is weak. The size field is filled for only some rows; it gives once, few, many or a size class.

V: TRBV28
D: TRBD1
J: TRBJ1-2
size: once
CDR3: CASSLIPGTGYEGYTF
DNA: TGTGCCAGCAGCTTAATACCTGGGACAGGGTACGAAGGCTACACCTTC

V: TRBV5-6
D: TRBD2
J: TRBJ2-3
size: NA
CDR3: CASSLKSGGPGDTQYF
DNA: TGTGCCAGCAGCTTAAAGAGCGGGGGGCCGGGGGATACGCAGTATTTT

V: TRBV4-2
D: TRBD1
J: TRBJ2-7
size: once
CDR3: CASSRVSGTENYEQYF
DNA: TGTGCCAGCAGCCGAGTGTCCGGGACAGAAAATTACGAGCAGTACTTC

V: TRBV6-2/TRBV6-3
D: TRBD2
J: TRBJ2-3
size: NA
CDR3: CASSYLAGSTDTQYF
DNA: TGTGCCAGCAGTTACCTAGCGGGCAGCACAGATACGCAGTATTTT

V: TRBV4-1
D: NA
J: TRBJ1-3
size: NA
CDR3: CASSQDWTVTGNTIYF
DNA: TGCGCCAGCAGCCAAGATTGGACAGTAACTGGAAACACCATATATTTT

V: TRBV5-1
D: TRBD2
J: TRBJ2-2
size: NA
CDR3: CASRSLAGPTGELFF
DNA: TGCGCCAGCAGGTCCCTAGCGGGGCCAACCGGGGAGCTGTTTTTT

V: TRBV13
D: NA
J: TRBJ1-4
size: NA
CDR3: CASSFRDTNEKLFF
DNA: TGTGCCAGCAGCTTCCGGGATACTAATGAAAAACTGTTTTTT

V: TRBV29-1
D: TRBD1
J: TRBJ1-2
size: NA
CDR3: CSVPGQGAGGYGYTF
DNA: TGCAGCGTTCCGGGACAGGGGGCCGGGGGCTATGGCTACACCTTC

V: TRBV25-1
D: TRBD1
J: TRBJ1-6
size: NA
CDR3: CASSDRTGDNSPLHF
DNA: TGTGCCAGCAGTGACAGAACAGGGGATAATTCACCCCTCCACTTT

V: TRBV3-1/TRBV3-2
D: NA
J: TRBJ2-2
size: NA
CDR3: CASSQDRPGELFF
DNA: TGTGCCAGCAGCCAAGACAGGCCCGGGGAGCTGTTTTTT

V: TRBV24-1
D: NA
J: TRBJ1-5
size: NA
CDR3: CATSDGGGLGPQHF
DNA: TGTGCCACCAGTGATGGCGGAGGACTTGGGCCCCAGCATTTT

V: TRBV7-9
D: TRBD1
J: TRBJ1-6
size: NA
CDR3: CASSAQTGDNSPLHF
DNA: TGTGCCAGCAGCGCACAGACAGGGGATAATTCACCCCTCCACTTT

V: TRBV24-1
D: NA
J: TRBJ2-6
size: NA
CDR3: CATSDRKPGANVLTF
DNA: TGTGCCACCAGTGACCGCAAGCCCGGGGCCAACGTCCTGACTTTC

V: TRBV9
D: TRBD1
J: TRBJ1-4
size: NA
CDR3: CASSVGQGETVEKLFF
DNA: TGTGCCAGCAGCGTAGGACAGGGGGAAACGGTTGAAAAACTGTTTTTT

V: TRBV5-4
D: NA
J: TRBJ1-1
size: NA
CDR3: CASSLGGRYFSLNTEAFF
DNA: TGTGCCAGCAGCCTCGGGGGGCGATACTTCTCCCTGAACACTGAAGCTTTCTTT

V: TRBV7-3
D: NA
J: TRBJ1-6
size: NA
CDR3: CASSLSGWDSPLHF
DNA: TGTGCCAGCAGCTTAAGCGGCTGGGATTCACCCCTCCACTTT

V: TRBV6-6
D: TRBD2
J: TRBJ2-1
size: NA
CDR3: CASTQRGAYNEQFF
DNA: TGTGCCAGCACCCAGCGGGGGGCTTACAATGAGCAGTTCTTC

V: TRBV6-5
D: NA
J: TRBJ1-2
size: NA
CDR3: CASSQVSPYGYTF
DNA: TGTGCCAGCAGTCAGGTTTCCCCCTATGGCTACACCTTC

V: TRBV9
D: TRBD2
J: TRBJ2-1
size: NA
CDR3: CASSVGGGTHNEQFF
DNA: TGTGCCAGCAGCGTAGGCGGGGGGACCCACAATGAGCAGTTCTTC

V: TRBV12-3/TRBV12-4
D: TRBD2
J: TRBJ2-7
size: NA
CDR3: CASRRGSYEQYF
DNA: TGTGCCAGCAGGCGGGGGTCTTACGAGCAGTACTTC

V: TRBV6-5
D: NA
J: TRBJ1-5
size: few
CDR3: CASRLDYSNQPQHF
DNA: TGTGCCAGCAGATTGGACTATAGCAATCAGCCCCAGCATTTT

V: TRBV19
D: NA
J: TRBJ1-5
size: NA
CDR3: CASSIVGGSGNQPQHF
DNA: TGTGCCAGTAGTATAGTTGGAGGGTCGGGTAATCAGCCCCAGCATTTT

V: TRBV6-6
D: TRBD1
J: TRBJ1-1
size: NA
CDR3: CASSDRGLGDTEAFF
DNA: TGTGCCAGCAGCGACAGGGGGCTGGGAGACACTGAAGCTTTCTTT

V: TRBV5-1
D: NA
J: TRBJ2-1
size: NA
CDR3: CASSFGSYNEQFF
DNA: TGCGCCAGCAGCTTCGGCTCCTACAATGAGCAGTTCTTC

V: TRBV5-1
D: TRBD2
J: TRBJ2-7
size: NA
CDR3: CASSSIAGSSLEQYF
DNA: TGCGCCAGCAGCTCAATAGCGGGGTCGTCGCTCGAGCAGTACTTC

V: TRBV7-2
D: NA
J: TRBJ1-1
size: NA
CDR3: CASSLVSGLKTEAFF
DNA: TGTGCCAGCAGCTTAGTGTCAGGGTTAAAAACTGAAGCTTTCTTT

V: TRBV2
D: NA
J: TRBJ1-1
size: NA
CDR3: CASSEAGVNTEAFF
DNA: TGTGCCAGCAGTGAAGCAGGGGTGAACACTGAAGCTTTCTTT

V: TRBV6-5
D: NA
J: TRBJ1-2
size: NA
CDR3: CATGRDTDYGYTF
DNA: TGTGCCACAGGACGGGACACGGACTATGGCTACACCTTC

V: TRBV19
D: TRBD1
J: TRBJ2-7
size: NA
CDR3: CASNHRGSYEQYF
DNA: TGTGCCAGTAACCACAGGGGGTCCTACGAGCAGTACTTC

V: TRBV7-8
D: TRBD1
J: TRBJ1-1
size: NA
CDR3: CASSFRQGDTEAFF
DNA: TGTGCCAGCAGCTTCAGACAGGGGGATACTGAAGCTTTCTTT

V: TRBV3-1/TRBV3-2
D: TRBD1
J: TRBJ2-1
size: once
CDR3: CASSQSTGVGSYNEQFF
DNA: TGTGCCAGCAGCCAATCTACAGGGGTGGGCTCCTACAATGAGCAGTTCTTC

V: TRBV13
D: TRBD2
J: TRBJ2-3
size: NA
CDR3: CASSSPSGGRDTQYF
DNA: TGTGCCAGCAGCTCTCCTAGCGGGGGGCGGGATACGCAGTATTTT

V: TRBV5-6
D: TRBD1
J: TRBJ2-7
size: NA
CDR3: CASSFRPRQGTYEQYF
DNA: TGTGCCAGCAGCTTCCGACCCCGACAGGGGACCTACGAGCAGTACTTC

V: TRBV9
D: NA
J: TRBJ2-7
size: NA
CDR3: CASSVAGNEQYF
DNA: TGTGCCAGCAGCGTAGCTGGCAACGAGCAGTACTTC

V: TRBV4-2
D: NA
J: TRBJ1-2
size: NA
CDR3: CASSQDTSSNYGYTF
DNA: TGTGCCAGCAGCCAAGATACAAGTTCTAACTATGGCTACACCTTC

V: TRBV2
D: NA
J: TRBJ2-7
size: NA
CDR3: CASSEMAGNRYEQYF
DNA: TGTGCCAGCAGTGAAATGGCAGGAAATCGGTACGAGCAGTACTTC

V: TRBV4-1
D: NA
J: TRBJ2-1
size: once
CDR3: CASSQARGNEQFF
DNA: TGCGCCAGCAGCCAAGCTCGAGGGAATGAGCAGTTCTTC

V: TRBV15
D: TRBD1
J: TRBJ2-5
size: NA
CDR3: CATSSRQGAETQYF
DNA: TGTGCCACCAGCTCCCGACAGGGTGCGGAGACCCAGTACTTC

V: TRBV11-2
D: TRBD1
J: TRBJ2-3
size: NA
CDR3: CASSVRGRIWDTQYF
DNA: TGTGCCAGCAGCGTCAGGGGGCGAATCTGGGATACGCAGTATTTT

V: TRBV7-9
D: NA
J: TRBJ2-3
size: NA
CDR3: CASSLVGRVDTQYF
DNA: TGTGCCAGCAGCTTAGTTGGCAGGGTTGATACGCAGTATTTT

V: TRBV13
D: NA
J: TRBJ2-5
size: once
CDR3: CASSLDTAGETQYF
DNA: TGTGCCAGCAGCTTAGACACAGCGGGCGAGACCCAGTACTTC

V: TRBV24-1
D: TRBD1
J: TRBJ1-1
size: NA
CDR3: CATSSPDRAEAFF
DNA: TGTGCCACCTCTTCCCCCGACAGGGCTGAAGCTTTCTTT

V: TRBV19
D: TRBD2
J: TRBJ2-7
size: NA
CDR3: CASSMGLVSYEQYF
DNA: TGTGCCAGTAGTATGGGACTAGTCTCCTACGAGCAGTACTTC

V: TRBV19
D: TRBD2
J: TRBJ2-3
size: NA
CDR3: CASSIAVGRADTQYF
DNA: TGTGCCAGTAGTATAGCTGTGGGGAGGGCAGATACGCAGTATTTT

V: TRBV5-4
D: NA
J: TRBJ2-5
size: NA
CDR3: CASSLEDRKKETQYF
DNA: TGTGCCAGCAGCTTGGAGGACAGAAAAAAAGAGACCCAGTACTTC

V: TRBV6-1
D: NA
J: TRBJ1-5
size: NA
CDR3: CATDKGPGQPQHF
DNA: TGTGCCACCGACAAAGGGCCGGGACAGCCCCAGCATTTT

V: TRBV28
D: NA
J: TRBJ2-2
size: NA
CDR3: CASSLLVGARLTSEELFF
DNA: TGTGCCAGCAGTTTACTTGTAGGGGCCCGACTGACCTCGGAGGAGCTGTTTTTT

V: TRBV9
D: TRBD1
J: TRBJ1-5
size: NA
CDR3: CASSGTGDNQPQHF
DNA: TGTGCCAGCAGCGGGACAGGGGATAATCAGCCCCAGCATTTT

V: TRBV6-2/TRBV6-3
D: TRBD1
J: TRBJ1-4
size: once
CDR3: CANSFKTGGFRSNEKLFF
DNA: TGTGCCAACAGTTTCAAGACAGGGGGTTTTAGATCTAATGAAAAACTGTTTTTT

V: TRBV6-5
D: TRBD1
J: TRBJ1-5
size: NA
CDR3: CASSSQGWIGPQHF
DNA: TGTGCCAGCAGTTCACAGGGGTGGATTGGGCCCCAGCATTTT

V: TRBV18
D: TRBD1
J: TRBJ1-2
size: NA
CDR3: CASSPTSRGLDYGYTF
DNA: TGTGCCAGCTCACCCACTTCCAGGGGGCTAGACTATGGCTACACCTTC

V: TRBV5-1
D: NA
J: TRBJ2-5
size: NA
CDR3: CASSWEKTQYF
DNA: TGCGCCAGCAGTTGGGAGAAGACCCAGTACTTC

V: TRBV15
D: NA
J: TRBJ1-5
size: few
CDR3: CATSRGGPNNQPQHF
DNA: TGTGCCACCAGCAGAGGGGGCCCAAACAATCAGCCCCAGCATTTT

V: TRBV9
D: NA
J: TRBJ2-7
size: NA
CDR3: CASSVGDRAGPHEQYF
DNA: TGTGCCAGCAGCGTAGGGGACCGGGCGGGGCCTCATGAGCAGTACTTC

V: TRBV15
D: TRBD2
J: TRBJ2-5
size: NA
CDR3: CATSRRLTSRQETQYF
DNA: TGTGCCACCAGCAGACGCTTGACTAGCAGACAAGAGACCCAGTACTTC

V: TRBV10-2
D: NA
J: TRBJ1-5
size: NA
CDR3: CASSESQYSNQPQHF
DNA: TGCGCCAGCAGTGAGTCGCAGTATAGCAATCAGCCCCAGCATTTT

V: TRBV5-5
D: TRBD1
J: TRBJ1-5
size: NA
CDR3: CASSLAPGQDQPQHF
DNA: TGTGCCAGCAGCTTGGCCCCGGGACAGGATCAGCCCCAGCATTTT

V: TRBV6-1
D: NA
J: TRBJ1-1
size: NA
CDR3: CASSDRVTEAFF
DNA: TGTGCCAGCAGTGACAGGGTCACTGAAGCTTTCTTT

V: TRBV9
D: TRBD1
J: TRBJ1-2
size: once
CDR3: CASSVGGPGQKYYGYTF
DNA: TGTGCCAGCAGCGTAGGGGGTCCGGGACAGAAGTACTATGGCTACACCTTC